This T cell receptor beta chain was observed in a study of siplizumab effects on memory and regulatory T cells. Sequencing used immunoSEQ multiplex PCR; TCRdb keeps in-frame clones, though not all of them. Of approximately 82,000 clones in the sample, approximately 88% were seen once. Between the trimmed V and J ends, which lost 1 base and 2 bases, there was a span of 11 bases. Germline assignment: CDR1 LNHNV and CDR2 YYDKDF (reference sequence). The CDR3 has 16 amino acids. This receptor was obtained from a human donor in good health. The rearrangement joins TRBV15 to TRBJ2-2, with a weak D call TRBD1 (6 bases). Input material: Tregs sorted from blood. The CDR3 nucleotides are TGTGCCACCAGCAGAGGGGGGACAACTAACACCGGGGAGCTGTTTTTT. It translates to CATSRGGTTNTGELFF.